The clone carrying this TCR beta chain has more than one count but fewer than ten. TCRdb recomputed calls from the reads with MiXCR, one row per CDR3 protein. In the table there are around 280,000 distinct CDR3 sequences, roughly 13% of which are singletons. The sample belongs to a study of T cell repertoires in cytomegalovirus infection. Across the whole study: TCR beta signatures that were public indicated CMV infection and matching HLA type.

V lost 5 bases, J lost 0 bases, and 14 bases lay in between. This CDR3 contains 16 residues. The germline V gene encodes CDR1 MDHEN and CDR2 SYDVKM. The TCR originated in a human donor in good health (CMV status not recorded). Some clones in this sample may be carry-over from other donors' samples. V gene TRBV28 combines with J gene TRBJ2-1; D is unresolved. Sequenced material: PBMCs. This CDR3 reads CASSPTGESSYNEQFF. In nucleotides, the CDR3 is TGTGCCAGCAGTCCCACGGGTGAGAGCTCCTACAATGAGCAGTTCTTC. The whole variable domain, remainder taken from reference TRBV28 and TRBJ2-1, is DVKVTQSSRYLVKRTGEKVFLECVQDMDHENMFWYRQDPGLGLRLIYFSYDVKMKEKGDIPEGYSVSREKKERFSLILESASTNQTSMYLCASSPTGESSYNEQFFGPGTRLTVL.